This entry lists 24 T cell receptor beta chains sequenced from one sample in a study of OX40 agonist ivuxolimab in advanced cancers. Assay: immunoSEQ multiplex PCR; the TCRdb copy retains only in-frame clones and omits some. Of 50,000 to 65,000 clones in the sample, about nine tenths were seen once. This sample comprised CD4+ or CD8+ T cells sorted from blood, obtained in a trial of the OX40 agonist ivuxolimab. The receptor set was obtained from an adult with an advanced solid tumor such as melanoma, head and neck, liver or kidney cancer.

The V and J genes are TRBV19 and TRBJ1-1; D call uncertain. This CDR3 has 14 amino acids. Trimming removed 2 bases at V and 1 base at J, with 8 bases between. The germline CDR1 and CDR2 sequences are LNHDA and SQIVND (reference sequence). The CDR3 sequence is CASSINDQNTEAFF. Written as DNA, the CDR3 is TGTGCCAGTAGTATAAATGATCAGAACACTGAAGCTTTCTTT.

The chain combines TRBV4-1 with TRBJ2-3, with 7 positions matching TRBD1. Losses at the gene ends were 3 bases for V and 0 bases for J; bases not matched to a gene: 21. The CDR3 has 21 amino acids. Per germline, CDR1 MGHRA and CDR2 YSYEKL. The CDR3 DNA is TGCGCCAGCAGCCATCTTGCCCCGGGACAGACGACCATAACTAGCACAGATACGCAGTATTTT. Protein: CASSHLAPGQTTITSTDTQYF.

A remark on this clone: An end of the junction differs from the germline gene, which may be a read error. V usage is TRBV5-1 and J usage is TRBJ2-5, with 11 bases identical to TRBD1. This CDR3 contains 15 residues. Germline V lookup: CDR1 SGHRS, CDR2 YFSETQ. DNA of the CDR3: TGTGCCAGCAGCCCCGGACAGGGGGCCTGGGAGACCCAGTACTTC. Its translation: CASSPGQGAWETQYF.

J is TRBJ1-1 and V is TRBV29-1, with D perhaps TRBD1 (5 bases). V was trimmed by 4 bases and J by 1 base, leaving 13 bases between them. The CDR3 sequence is 14 residues long. Germline CDR1 reads SQVTM; CDR2 reads ANQGSEA. The CDR3 DNA reads as TGCAGCGTTGTTGAAAGGACACAGAACACTGAAGCTTTCTTT. It codes for CSVVERTQNTEAFF.

This sequence joins TRBV18 and TRBJ2-2; 13 nucleotides agree with TRBD2. Germline V gene lookup returns CDR1 KGHSH and CDR2 LQKENI. V shed 4 bases, J shed 4 bases, and the junction held 0 bases outside the gene matches. CDR3 length: 15 amino acids. CDR3 DNA sequence: TGTGCCAGCTCACGGACTAGCGGGGGCACCGGGGAGCTGTTTTTT. Its protein is CASSRTSGGTGELFF.

This clone came up a few times. The chain links TRBV2 to TRBJ1-2; weak D call: TRBD1 (6 bases). Germline CDR1 is SNHLY and CDR2 is FYNNEI. The CDR3 spans 14 residues. The V end lost 4 bases, the J end lost 4 bases, and 13 bases lay between the germline ends. The CDR3 nucleotides read TGTGCCAGCAGTGCCGGACAGATAAGCTATGGCTACACCTTC. It translates to CASSAGQISYGYTF.

The chain joins TRBV10-3 to TRBJ2-3, with D unresolved. The V and J ends lost 5 bases and 2 bases respectively, with 11 bases between them. Germline V CDR1 and CDR2: ENHRY, SYGVKD. This CDR3 is built from 14 residues. The CDR3 reads CAISLYGFTDTQYF. The CDR3 coding sequence is TGTGCCATCAGTCTCTATGGGTTCACAGATACGCAGTATTTT.

The V and J genes are TRBV30 and TRBJ1-4; possible D gene TRBD1, 6 bases. The CDR3 consists of 14 residues. The germline V gene encodes CDR1 GTSNPN and CDR2 SVGIG (reference sequence). Trimming removed 4 bases at V and 7 bases at J, with 16 bases between. The CDR3 is CAWNIGGGGEKLFF. In DNA, the CDR3 is TGTGCCTGGAATATCGGAGGGGGGGGTGAAAAACTGTTTTTT.

This clone was counted a single time. V gene TRBV10-3 combines with J gene TRBJ1-2; TRBD1 agrees at 7 bases. The CDR3 totals 13 residues. V was clipped by 10 bases and J by 4 bases; unmatched bases: 9. CDR1 is ENHRY and CDR2 is SYGVKD in the germline V gene. The CDR3 region is CATEQGISYGYTF. DNA for the CDR3: TGTGCCACCGAACAGGGGATTTCCTATGGCTACACCTTC.

J is TRBJ1-4 and V is TRBV5-3, with 7 bases lining up with TRBD1. TRBV5-3 carries the ORF label, with uncertain function. This CDR3 contains 14 residues. V was pared by 4 bases and J by 8 bases, with 8 bases of the junction left unmatched. The CDR3 coding sequence is TGTGCCAGAAGCAATGACAGGGTCGGAGAAAAACTGTTTTTT. This gives the protein CARSNDRVGEKLFF.

V usage is TRBV5-1 and J usage is TRBJ2-4, with unresolved D. The germline V and J ends were trimmed by 0 bases and 1 base, with 5 bases remaining between them. Germline CDR1 is SGHRS and CDR2 is YFSETQ. This CDR3 comprises 14 residues. For the CDR3, the DNA is TGCGCCAGCAGCTTGGGGATCGCCAAAAACATTCAGTACTTC. The encoded protein is CASSLGIAKNIQYF. The full variable domain, rest sourced from reference TRBV5-1 and TRBJ2-4, is KAGVTQTPRYLIKTRGQQVTLSCSPISGHRSVSWYQQTPGQGLQFLFEYFSETQRNKGNFPGRFSGRQFSNSRSEMNVSTLELGDSALYLCASSLGIAKNIQYFGAGTRLSVL.

The chain joins TRBV5-4 to TRBJ1-6; D gene uncertain. Trimming pared 4 bases from V and 5 bases from J, leaving 16 bases between. Germline V gives CDR1 SGHNT, CDR2 YYREEE (reference sequence). This CDR3 has 16 residues. Here the CDR3 reads CASSTPGSRNNSPLHF. In DNA, the CDR3 is TGTGCCAGCAGCACCCCAGGAAGCAGGAATAATTCACCCCTCCACTTT.

Here the CDR3 DNA reads TGTGCCAGCAGCAGAGGGGCCGGGGACACTGAAGCTTTCTTT. Residues: CASSRGAGDTEAFF. This chain joins TRBV5-4 and TRBJ1-1, with TRBD1 as a possible D gene (5 bases). Germline-derived CDR1 and CDR2 are SGHNT and YYREEE (reference sequence). Trimming shortened V by 4 bases and J by 3 bases, and 13 bases separated the two germline ends. The CDR3 sequence is 14 residues long.

The rearrangement joins TRBV18 to TRBJ1-1; 7 bases map to TRBD1. V gave up 0 bases and J gave up 0 bases; unmatched junction bases: 7. This CDR3 contains 17 residues. Germline CDR1 KGHSH, CDR2 LQKENI. The CDR3 region has the DNA TGTGCCAGCTCACCACCCTCTATAGGGGGCTTGAACACTGAAGCTTTCTTT. It specifies CASSPPSIGGLNTEAFF.

The V and J genes are TRBV5-5 and TRBJ1-6, with D uncertain. Germline CDR1 is SGHKS and CDR2 is YYEKEE (reference sequence). The CDR3 totals 15 residues. Trimming removed 3 bases from V and 1 base from J, with 8 bases in between. CDR3 sequence: CASSWGGSYNSPLHF. CDR3 sequence (DNA): TGTGCCAGCAGCTGGGGAGGATCCTATAATTCACCCCTCCACTTT.

The rearrangement links TRBV19 to TRBJ1-2; maybe TRBD1 (6 bases). The germline CDR1 and CDR2 sequences are LNHDA and SQIVND (reference sequence). With 10 bases removed from V and 3 bases from J, the gap between germline ends came to 18 bases. The CDR3 contains 14 residues. The CDR3 bases are TGTGCCACCTATACAGGGTTGAGAGACTATGGCTACACCTTC. It is translated as CATYTGLRDYGYTF.

About this clone itself: The same CDR3 arises from other DNA sequences in this sample as well. The V gene is TRBV9, the J gene TRBJ1-6; D gene uncertain. Trimming removed 3 bases at V and 7 bases at J, with 14 bases between. There are 15 residues in the CDR3. The germline V gene has CDR1 SGDLS and CDR2 YYNGEE. The CDR3 reads CASSAAGRGNSPLHF. CDR3 sequence (DNA): TGTGCCAGCAGCGCAGCAGGACGAGGAAATTCACCCCTCCACTTT.

This chain links TRBV5-1 with TRBJ1-2; D possibly corresponds to TRBD1 (5 bases). Trimming cost V 5 bases and J 2 bases, with 22 bases left between them. The germline V gene has CDR1 SGHRS and CDR2 YFSETQ. CDR3 length equals 17 residues. CDR3: CASRGSTIGGSNYGYTF. The CDR3 DNA follows: TGCGCCAGCAGGGGGAGTACGATTGGGGGATCCAACTATGGCTACACCTTC.

The chain employs TRBV10-1 and TRBJ1-3, with a possible D match to TRBD1 (5 bases). The CDR3 spans 17 residues. Germline CDR1 and CDR2: WNHNN and SYGVQD (reference sequence). V lost 0 bases to trimming and J lost 3 bases, with 15 bases between them. CDR3 sequence: CASSESGAHGGGNTIYF. The CDR3 coding sequence is TGCGCCAGCAGTGAGTCAGGGGCCCACGGCGGTGGAAACACCATATATTTT.

V gene TRBV10-3 combines with J gene TRBJ1-1; D ambiguous. V lost 5 bases and J 10 bases, leaving 17 bases between the germline ends. The CDR3 is made up of 13 amino acids. Germline values: CDR1 ENHRY, CDR2 SYGVKD. The CDR3 DNA sequence: TGTGCCATCAGTTACGAAGACAACCTGGGAGCTTTCTTT. Protein product: CAISYEDNLGAFF.

The CDR3 bases are TGTGCCAGCAGCTTAGCCCGACAGGGGGCGGGAAATGAGCAGTTCTTC. Translated, it gives CASSLARQGAGNEQFF. The V call is TRBV11-2, the J call TRBJ2-1; TRBD1 matches 10 bases. This CDR3 region has 16 residues. The germline V gene encodes CDR1 SGHAT and CDR2 FQNNGV. V lost 1 base, J lost 7 bases, and 7 bases stayed unmatched.

The rearrangement joins TRBV7-9 to TRBJ2-3; D not resolved. The germline V gene encodes CDR1 SEHNR and CDR2 FQNEAQ (reference sequence). The CDR3 extends over 13 amino acids. The V end was cut by 4 bases, the J end by 4 bases, with 9 bases between. The CDR3 loop reads CASSSKGPDTQYF. Written as DNA, the CDR3 is TGTGCCAGCAGCTCGAAGGGCCCAGATACGCAGTATTTT.

V usage is TRBV2 and J usage is TRBJ1-3; 8 bases map to TRBD1. There are 14 residues in the CDR3. In germline, CDR1 is SNHLY, CDR2 FYNNEI. Germline trimming cut 6 bases from V and 3 bases from J; bases unmatched to any gene: 4. The CDR3 is CASSPGQDGNTIYF. The CDR3 nucleotides read TGTGCCAGCAGCCCGGGACAGGATGGAAACACCATATATTTT.

V gene TRBV5-1 combines with J gene TRBJ2-2; 7 nucleotides agree with TRBD1. The CDR3 spans 16 residues. The ends lost 3 bases at V and 0 bases at J; junction bases unmatched: 5. Germline CDR1 reads SGHRS; CDR2 reads YFSETQ. CDR3 sequence: CASSWIQGTNTGELFF. DNA of the CDR3: TGCGCCAGCAGCTGGATACAGGGGACGAACACCGGGGAGCTGTTTTTT.